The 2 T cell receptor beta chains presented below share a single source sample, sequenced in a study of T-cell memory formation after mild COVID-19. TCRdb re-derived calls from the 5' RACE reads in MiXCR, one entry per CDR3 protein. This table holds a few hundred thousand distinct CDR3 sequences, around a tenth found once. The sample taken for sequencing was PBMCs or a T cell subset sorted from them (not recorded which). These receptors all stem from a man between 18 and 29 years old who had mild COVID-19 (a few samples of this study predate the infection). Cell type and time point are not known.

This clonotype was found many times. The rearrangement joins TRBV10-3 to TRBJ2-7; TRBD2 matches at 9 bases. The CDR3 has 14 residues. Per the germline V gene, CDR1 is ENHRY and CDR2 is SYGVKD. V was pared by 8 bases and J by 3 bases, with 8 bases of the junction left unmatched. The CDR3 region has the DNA TGTGCCATCTCCGCGGGGGGGTTTTACTACGAGCAGTACTTC. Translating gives CAISAGGFYYEQYF.

Here the CDR3 DNA reads TGCGCCAGCAGCAGAGGACTAACTACAGGAGGTTCCAACGAGCAGTACGTC. The encoded protein is CASSRGLTTGGSNEQYV. The chain carries TRBV5-1 and TRBJ2-7; perhaps TRBD2 as D (6 bases). The CDR3 spans 17 residues. The V and J ends lost 4 bases and 5 bases respectively, with 25 bases between them. CDR1 is SGHRS, CDR2 YFSETQ, per germline.